A single sample gave rise to the 20 T cell receptor beta chains below, sequenced in a study of cytomegalovirus exposure and HLA in healthy donors. PCR involved 60 Vbeta and 13 Jbeta primers. The protocol was immunoSEQ multiplex PCR, while the TCRdb copy is restricted to in-frame clones and leaves out a portion. The sample carries 95,000 to 130,000 clones, about 79% recorded once. Material: PBMCs. The origin of the receptors is a man under 40 in good health and CMV-seropositive.

In this sample, this clone turned up once. V gene TRBV4-1 combines with J gene TRBJ2-7; weak D call: TRBD2 (6 bases). Germline V gene data show CDR1 as MGHRA and CDR2 as YSYEKL. The CDR3 covers 16 residues. V was shortened by 2 bases and J by 7 bases, with 21 bases between the two germline ends. CDR3 DNA sequence: TGCGCCAGCAGCCAATCACCGGGACTGACATCGGGTGAGCAGTACTTC. As protein: CASSQSPGLTSGEQYF.

This chain connects TRBV7-9 to TRBJ2-3, with a possible D match to TRBD1 (6 bases). Between the trimmed V and J ends, which lost 2 bases and 4 bases, there was a span of 10 bases. Germline V gives CDR1 SEHNR, CDR2 FQNEAQ (reference sequence). The CDR3 runs to 14 residues. The CDR3 loop is CASSLPGQPDTQYF. For the CDR3, the DNA is TGTGCCAGCAGCTTACCTGGACAGCCAGATACGCAGTATTTT.

The CDR3 loop reads CASSGSAAYEQYF. Here the CDR3 DNA reads TGTGCCAGCAGTGGGAGCGCCGCCTACGAGCAGTACTTC. This chain joins TRBV9 and TRBJ2-7; weak D call: TRBD2 (5 bases). CDR3 length: 13 residues. Trimming pared 5 bases from V and 2 bases from J, leaving 11 bases between. Germline CDR1 is SGDLS and CDR2 is YYNGEE.

The V gene is TRBV19, the J gene TRBJ1-1; 7 bases line up with TRBD1. This CDR3 has 14 amino acids. From germline, CDR1 is LNHDA and CDR2 SQIVND (reference sequence). V was clipped by 6 bases and J by 3 bases; unmatched bases: 7. The CDR3 DNA is TGTGCCAGTAGGAACCAGGGGGAGGACACTGAAGCTTTCTTT. This translates into CASRNQGEDTEAFF.

The chain uses TRBV6-5 and TRBJ1-1; a weak D match, TRBD1 (6 bases). The V end lost 7 bases, the J end lost 5 bases, and 20 bases lay between the germline ends. Germline V gene sequence: CDR1 MNHEY, CDR2 SVGAGI. The length of the CDR3 is 15 residues. CDR3 coding DNA: TGTGCCAGCATTCCCTCTGCTTGGGGGCAGACTGAAGCTTTCTTT. Amino acids: CASIPSAWGQTEAFF.

V is TRBV7-3 and J is TRBJ2-3, with D maybe TRBD2 (5 bases). Germline V gene data show CDR1 as SGHTA and CDR2 as FQGTGA. Trimming stripped 0 bases from V and 3 bases from J, with 10 bases between. The CDR3 runs to 15 residues. CDR3 sequence (DNA): TGTGCCAGCAGCTTAACGGGGAGAGGAACAGATACGCAGTATTTT. This translates into CASSLTGRGTDTQYF.

This clone was observed once. The rearrangement uses TRBV4-2 and TRBJ2-7, with TRBD2 matching 11 bases. Unmatched junction bases numbered 4, after V lost 3 bases and J lost 3 bases. Per germline, CDR1 LGHNA and CDR2 YNFKEQ. This CDR3 region has 15 residues. The CDR3 loop reads CASSQAGLAVYEQYF. CDR3 sequence (DNA): TGTGCCAGCAGCCAGGCGGGACTAGCGGTCTACGAGCAGTACTTC.

J is TRBJ2-5 and V is TRBV7-8, with TRBD2 as a possible D gene (6 bases). The CDR3 runs 16 residues. In germline, CDR1 is SGHVS, CDR2 FQNEAQ. With 2 bases removed from V and 2 bases from J, the gap between germline ends came to 15 bases. The CDR3 spells CASSLITGANQETQYF. The CDR3 DNA follows: TGTGCCAGCAGCTTAATTACGGGAGCAAATCAAGAGACCCAGTACTTC.

The chain combines TRBV7-9 with TRBJ2-5, with 9 bases fitting TRBD2. The V segment lost 2 bases and the J segment 4 bases; nucleotides outside the gene matches: 8. In germline, CDR1 is SEHNR, CDR2 FQNEAQ (reference sequence). This CDR3 contains 16 residues. The CDR3 DNA reads as TGTGCCAGCAGCTTAAGGGTTAGCGGGAGACGAGAGACCCAGTACTTC. It yields the protein CASSLRVSGRRETQYF. Combining the CDR3 with reference TRBV7-9 and TRBJ2-5 gives the whole variable domain DTGVSQNPRHKITKRGQNVTFRCDPISEHNRLYWYRQTLGQGPEFLTYFQNEAQLEKSRLLSDRFSAERPKGSFSTLEIQRTEQGDSAMYLCASSLRVSGRRETQYFGPGTRLLVL.

The sample holds one count of this clone. The chain employs TRBV7-9 and TRBJ1-2, with D possibly TRBD1 on 5 matching bases. Trimming took off 5 bases at V and 5 bases at J, with 9 bases between the two ends. The length of the CDR3 is 12 residues. The V gene's germline CDR1 is SEHNR and CDR2 FQNEAQ (reference sequence). CDR3 residues: CASSDGGYGYTF. CDR3 DNA sequence: TGTGCCAGCAGCGACGGGGGTTATGGCTACACCTTC.

This sequence joins TRBV18 and TRBJ1-4, with 7 bases fitting TRBD1. CDR1 and CDR2 from the germline V gene are KGHSH and LQKENI. Germline trimming cut 6 bases from V and 4 bases from J; bases unmatched to any gene: 20. CDR3 size: 19 residues. CDR3 DNA: TGTGCCAGCTCCCTAGAACCTTTAAGACTCAGGGGGAGTAATGAAAAACTGTTTTTT. Residues: CASSLEPLRLRGSNEKLFF.

This clone was counted between two and nine times. The gene calls are TRBV2 and TRBJ2-7, with 7 bases lining up with TRBD1. CDR3 size: 15 residues. After removal of 1 base from V and 2 bases from J, the junction contained 5 bases not matched to a gene. Per the germline V gene, CDR1 is SNHLY and CDR2 is FYNNEI. As DNA, the CDR3 is TGTGCCAGCAGTGAAGATATGACAGGGACCTACGAGCAGTACTTC. As protein: CASSEDMTGTYEQYF.

The V gene is TRBV7-2, the J gene TRBJ2-3; TRBD1 agrees at 11 bases. Germline CDR1 is SGHTA and CDR2 is FQGNSA. The CDR3 covers 16 residues. V was pared by 5 bases and J by 4 bases, with 8 bases of the junction left unmatched. CDR3 region: CASSRRDRGGADTQYF. CDR3 nucleotides: TGTGCCAGCAGCCGCCGGGACAGGGGGGGGGCAGATACGCAGTATTTT.

The chain links TRBV4-2 to TRBJ1-2, with D possibly being TRBD1 (5 bases). This CDR3 is built from 14 residues. The V end lost 0 bases, the J end lost 4 bases, and 9 bases lay between the germline ends. Germline lookup yields CDR1 LGHNA and CDR2 YNFKEQ. The CDR3 sequence is CASSQDRGGYGYTF. The CDR3 region has the DNA TGTGCCAGCAGCCAAGATCGGGGGGGCTATGGCTACACCTTC.

This clone has just one count. V gene TRBV10-3 combines with J gene TRBJ1-2, with no clear D. Trimming removed 0 bases at V and 4 bases at J, with 6 bases between. The CDR3 has 13 residues. CDR1 ENHRY and CDR2 SYGVKD come from the germline V gene. In DNA, the CDR3 is TGTGCCATCAGTGAGTCGAGAACCTATGGCTACACCTTC. Translating it yields CAISESRTYGYTF.

The chain uses TRBV7-2 and TRBJ2-5, with D maybe TRBD1 (5 bases). Germline values: CDR1 SGHTA, CDR2 FQGNSA. The CDR3 runs 14 residues. V lost 1 base and J lost 3, with 9 bases in between. In DNA form, the CDR3 reads TGTGCCAGCAGCTTAGTGGGCAGGGAAGAGACCCAGTACTTC. Translation gives CASSLVGREETQYF.

This sequence joins TRBV5-6 and TRBJ1-1, with 7 bases aligning to TRBD1. Germline-derived CDR1 and CDR2 are SGHDT and YYEEEE. The CDR3 runs 15 residues. V gave up 2 bases and J gave up 4 bases; unmatched junction bases: 8. DNA for the CDR3: TGTGCCAGCAGCTTCAGACAGGGCCCCCGCACTGAAGCTTTCTTT. Translated: CASSFRQGPRTEAFF.

J is TRBJ2-1 and V is TRBV10-3, with a tentative D call TRBD2 (6 bases). The ends were cut back, 6 bases at V and 9 bases at J, with 15 bases in the middle. CDR1 ENHRY and CDR2 SYGVKD come from the germline V gene. This CDR3 spans 13 amino acids. The CDR3 loop reads CAIRETGDGEQFF. The CDR3 DNA reads TGTGCCATCAGAGAAACGGGGGATGGTGAGCAGTTCTTC.

This clone was found a few times. This chain uses TRBV29-1 with TRBJ1-2; D possibly corresponds to TRBD1 (5 bases). V gave up 2 bases and J gave up 7 bases, with 14 bases separating them. Germline CDR1 SQVTM, CDR2 ANQGSEA. CDR3 length equals 13 residues. This CDR3 reads CSVERTSGSGYTF. The CDR3 bases are TGCAGCGTTGAACGGACATCCGGGAGTGGCTACACCTTC.

The chain employs TRBV30 and TRBJ1-3; possibly TRBD1 for D (6 bases). Trimming removed 0 bases at V and 16 bases at J, with 19 bases between. The CDR3 sequence is 13 residues long. Germline V gene lookup returns CDR1 GTSNPN and CDR2 SVGIG (reference sequence). CDR3: CAWSVKLGTSIYF. The CDR3 nucleotides read TGTGCCTGGAGTGTAAAGTTGGGGACATCTATTTATTTT. Supplemented by reference TRBV30 and TRBJ1-3, the full variable domain reads SQTIHQWPATLVQPVGSPLSLECTVEGTSNPNLYWYRQAAGRGLQLLFYSVGIGQISSEVPQNLSASRPQDRQFILSSKKLLLSDSGFYLCAWSVKLGTSIYFGEGSWLTVV.